The clone carrying this T cell receptor (beta chain) occurred a few times. What it binds is not known. The junction had 4 bases not matched to a gene; V was cut back by 3 bases and J by 3 bases. The length of the CDR3 is 15 residues. Germline V gene data show CDR1 as LGHNA and CDR2 as YSLEER. The sequencing template was cDNA reverse transcribed from extracted RNA. The repertoire was sequenced with immunoSEQ multiplex PCR; TCRdb's copy has only in-frame clones and lacks some. This table has some 180,000 clones, about 55% appearing once. Treatment described: oral pan-JAK inhibitor, 5-10 mg twice daily. This sample is part of a study of CD8+ T cells in alopecia areata. On the study more broadly: Patients remained on tofacitinib for 6 to 18 months and then went 6 months without it. Regarding the study as a whole: Patients shared TCRs less clearly than mice did, possibly for HLA-related reasons. The study found that many expanded lesional clones persisted in scalp and blood during tofacitinib.

The material was CD8+ T cells sorted from blood, obtained at week 24, from a patient treated with tofacitinib. The receptor's source is a human donor with alopecia areata. The gene calls are TRBV4-3 and TRBJ1-4; 7 bases align to TRBD1. CDR3 sequence reads: CASSQGTASNEKLFF. CDR3 coding DNA: TGCGCCAGCAGCCAGGGGACAGCCTCTAATGAAAAACTGTTTTTT.